The clone carrying this T cell receptor beta chain was observed once. Vbeta (60) and Jbeta (13) primers were used in the PCR. Clones were sequenced by immunoSEQ multiplex PCR, and TCRdb holds only the in-frame ones, with some missing. Among 130,000 or so clones listed, roughly four fifths were seen once. The source of the sample is a study of cytomegalovirus exposure and HLA in healthy donors. Looked up from germline, CDR1 is SGHAT and CDR2 is FQNNGV. Trimming left V 1 base short and J 7 bases short, with 14 bases between. This CDR3 has 15 amino acids. The clonotype originates from a man between 18 and 29 years old in good health and CMV-seropositive. Sequencing was carried out using PBMCs. The genes are TRBV11-2 and TRBJ2-1; maybe TRBD2 (6 bases). The CDR3 region has the DNA TGTGCCAGCAGCTTAGTCGGGAGAGCCAGGAATGAGCAGTTCTTC. This sequence encodes CASSLVGRARNEQFF.